This T cell receptor (beta chain) comes out of a study of T cell responses to AZD1222 COVID-19 vaccine. A remark on this clone: Its antigen is as yet unknown.

General study findings and limits: Researchers report vaccine-associated CD4 TCRs spanning spike, with dominance at 160-218 and 743-854. Donors were mostly white British, more females; clonal diversity possibly underestimated. Repertoires were obtained only post-peak T cell response.

This table comes from immunoSEQ multiplex PCR, and its TCRdb copy is limited to in-frame clones, with some not included. The sample contains under 150,000 clones, roughly nine tenths of which appear only once. The sample consisted of peripheral blood, taken 28 days after the second AZD1222 dose. This clonotype was sampled from an adult who received the AZD1222 COVID-19 vaccine.

CDR3 in DNA: TGTGCCAGCAGTGTCTTACTAGCGGGGGCCGCCACCGGGGAGCTGTTTTTT. Amino acids: CASSVLLAGAATGELFF. V usage is TRBV6-2 or TRBV6-3 and J usage is TRBJ2-2; 11 bases align to TRBD2. The CDR3 extends over 17 amino acids. Per the germline V gene, CDR1 is MNHEY and CDR2 is SVGEGT. The J segment lost 4 bases and the V segment lost 5 bases, leaving 9 bases of the junction unmatched.